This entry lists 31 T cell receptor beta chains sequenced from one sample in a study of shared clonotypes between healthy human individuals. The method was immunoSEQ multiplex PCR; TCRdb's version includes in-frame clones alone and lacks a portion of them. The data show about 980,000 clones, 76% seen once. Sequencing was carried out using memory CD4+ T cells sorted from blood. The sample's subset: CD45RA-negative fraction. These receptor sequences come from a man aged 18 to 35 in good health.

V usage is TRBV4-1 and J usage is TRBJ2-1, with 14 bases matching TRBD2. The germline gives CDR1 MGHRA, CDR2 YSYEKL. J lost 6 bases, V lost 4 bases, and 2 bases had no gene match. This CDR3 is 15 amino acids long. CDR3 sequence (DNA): TGCGCCAGCAGCCGACTAGCGGGAGGGGCCAATGAGCAGTTCTTC. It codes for CASSRLAGGANEQFF.

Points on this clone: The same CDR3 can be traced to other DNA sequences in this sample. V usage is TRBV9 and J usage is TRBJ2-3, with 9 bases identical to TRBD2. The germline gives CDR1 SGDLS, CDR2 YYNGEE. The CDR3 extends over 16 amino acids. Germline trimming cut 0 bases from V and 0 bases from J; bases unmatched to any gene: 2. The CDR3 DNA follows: TGTGCCAGCAGCGTAGTCGCGGGGGGGAGCACAGATACGCAGTATTTT. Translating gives CASSVVAGGSTDTQYF.

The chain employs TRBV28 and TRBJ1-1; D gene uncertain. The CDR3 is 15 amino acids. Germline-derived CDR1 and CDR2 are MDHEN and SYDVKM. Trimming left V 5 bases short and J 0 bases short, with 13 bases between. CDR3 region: CASSPHTIMNTEAFF. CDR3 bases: TGTGCCAGCAGTCCCCACACCATTATGAACACTGAAGCTTTCTTT.

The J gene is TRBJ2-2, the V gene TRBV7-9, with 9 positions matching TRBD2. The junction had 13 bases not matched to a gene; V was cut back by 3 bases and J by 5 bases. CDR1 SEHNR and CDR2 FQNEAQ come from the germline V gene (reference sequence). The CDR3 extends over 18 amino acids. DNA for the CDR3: TGTGCCAGCAGCTTTACGCGCGGGAGGGCCTTGGGAACCGGGGAGCTGTTTTTT. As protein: CASSFTRGRALGTGELFF.

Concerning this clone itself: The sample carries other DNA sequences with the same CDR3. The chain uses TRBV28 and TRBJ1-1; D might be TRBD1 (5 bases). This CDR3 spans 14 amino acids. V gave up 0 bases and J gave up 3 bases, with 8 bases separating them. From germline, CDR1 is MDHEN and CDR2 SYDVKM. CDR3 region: CASSLWGGYTEAFF. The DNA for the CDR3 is TGTGCCAGCAGTTTATGGGGGGGTTACACTGAAGCTTTCTTT.

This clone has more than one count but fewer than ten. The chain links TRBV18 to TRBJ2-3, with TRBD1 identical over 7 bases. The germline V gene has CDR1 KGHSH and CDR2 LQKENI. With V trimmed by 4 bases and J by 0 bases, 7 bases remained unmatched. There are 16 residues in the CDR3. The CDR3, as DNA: TGTGCCAGCTCACAACGGACAGGAGATAGCACAGATACGCAGTATTTT. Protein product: CASSQRTGDSTDTQYF.

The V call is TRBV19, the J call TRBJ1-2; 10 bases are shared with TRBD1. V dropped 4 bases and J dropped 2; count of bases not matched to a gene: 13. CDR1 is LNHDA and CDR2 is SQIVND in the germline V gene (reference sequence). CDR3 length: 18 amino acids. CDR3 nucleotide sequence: TGTGCCAGTAGTAACGGACAAGACAGGGGGCGTATGAACTATGGCTACACCTTC. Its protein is CASSNGQDRGRMNYGYTF.

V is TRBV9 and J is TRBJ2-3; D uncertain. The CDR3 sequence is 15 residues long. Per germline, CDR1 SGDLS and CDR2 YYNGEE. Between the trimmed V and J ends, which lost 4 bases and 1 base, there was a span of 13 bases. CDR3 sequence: CASSPRQVGTDTQYF. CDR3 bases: TGTGCCAGCAGCCCCCGCCAGGTAGGCACAGATACGCAGTATTTT.

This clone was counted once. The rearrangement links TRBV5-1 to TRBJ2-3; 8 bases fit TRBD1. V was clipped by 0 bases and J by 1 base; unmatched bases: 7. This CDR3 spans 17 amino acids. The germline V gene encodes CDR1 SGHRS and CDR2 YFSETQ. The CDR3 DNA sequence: TGCGCCAGCAGCTTGGCAAGGACAGGGTCAGGCACAGATACGCAGTATTTT. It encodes CASSLARTGSGTDTQYF. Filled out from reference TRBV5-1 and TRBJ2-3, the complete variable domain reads KAGVTQTPRYLIKTRGQQVTLSCSPISGHRSVSWYQQTPGQGLQFLFEYFSETQRNKGNFPGRFSGRQFSNSRSEMNVSTLELGDSALYLCASSLARTGSGTDTQYFGPGTRLTVL.

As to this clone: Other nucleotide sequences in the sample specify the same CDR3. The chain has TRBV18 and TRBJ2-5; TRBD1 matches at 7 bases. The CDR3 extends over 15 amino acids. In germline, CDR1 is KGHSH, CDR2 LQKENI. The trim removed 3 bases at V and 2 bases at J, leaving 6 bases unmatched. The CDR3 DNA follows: TGTGCCAGCTCACCCCTAAGACAGGGTCAAGAGACCCAGTACTTC. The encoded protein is CASSPLRQGQETQYF.

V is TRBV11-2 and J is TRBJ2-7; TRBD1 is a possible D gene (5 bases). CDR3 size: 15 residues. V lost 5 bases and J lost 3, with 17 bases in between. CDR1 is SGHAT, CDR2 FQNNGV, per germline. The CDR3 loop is CASSAFRRQHYEQYF. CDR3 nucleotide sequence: TGTGCCAGCAGCGCATTCCGTCGACAGCACTACGAGCAGTACTTC.

CDR3 in DNA: TGTGCCAGCAGCTTGCAGGGGGCTGACGGGGAGCTGTTTTTT. Residues: CASSLQGADGELFF. This chain uses TRBV7-2 with TRBJ2-2, with 8 bases lining up with TRBD1. V was pared by 3 bases and J by 7 bases, with 4 bases of the junction left unmatched. CDR1 is SGHTA, CDR2 FQGNSA, per germline. The CDR3 consists of 14 residues.

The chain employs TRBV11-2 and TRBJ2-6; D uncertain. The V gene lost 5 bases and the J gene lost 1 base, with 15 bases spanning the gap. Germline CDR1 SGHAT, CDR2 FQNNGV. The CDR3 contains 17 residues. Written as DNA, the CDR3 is TGTGCCAGCAGCCCACCCGGACGGCTATCTGGGGCCAACGTCCTGACTTTC. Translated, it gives CASSPPGRLSGANVLTF.

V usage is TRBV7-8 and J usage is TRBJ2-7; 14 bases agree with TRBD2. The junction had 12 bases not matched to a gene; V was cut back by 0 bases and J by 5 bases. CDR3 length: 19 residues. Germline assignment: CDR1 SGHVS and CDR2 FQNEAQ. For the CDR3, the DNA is TGTGCCAGCAGCTTAGCGCGACTAGCGGGAGGGCCTAGGAGCGACGAGCAGTACTTC. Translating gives CASSLARLAGGPRSDEQYF.

The CDR3 spells CASRTGRNEKLFF. As DNA, the CDR3 is TGCGCCAGCCGGACAGGGAGGAATGAAAAACTGTTTTTT. The gene calls are TRBV5-1 and TRBJ1-4; TRBD1 agrees at 8 bases. Germline V CDR1 and CDR2: SGHRS, YFSETQ. This CDR3 has 13 residues. V shed 7 bases and J 5 bases; nucleotides not matched to a gene: 4.

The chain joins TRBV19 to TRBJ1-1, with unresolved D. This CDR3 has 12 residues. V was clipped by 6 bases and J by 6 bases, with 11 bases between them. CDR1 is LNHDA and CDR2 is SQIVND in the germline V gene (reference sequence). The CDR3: CASRSSTAEAFF. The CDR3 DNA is TGTGCCAGTAGATCCAGTACGGCTGAAGCTTTCTTT.

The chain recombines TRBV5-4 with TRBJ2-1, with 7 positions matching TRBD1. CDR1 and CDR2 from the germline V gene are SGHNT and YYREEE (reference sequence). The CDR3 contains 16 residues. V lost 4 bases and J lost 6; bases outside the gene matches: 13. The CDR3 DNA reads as TGTGCCAGCAGCAGGGGACAGCCCCCGGGCGTCAATGAGCAGTTCTTC. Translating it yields CASSRGQPPGVNEQFF.

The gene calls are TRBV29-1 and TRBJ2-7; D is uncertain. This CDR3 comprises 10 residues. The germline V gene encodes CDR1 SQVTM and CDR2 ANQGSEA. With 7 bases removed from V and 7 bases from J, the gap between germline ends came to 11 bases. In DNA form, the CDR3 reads TGCAGCGGGGTATTGGGAGAGCAGTACTTC. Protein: CSGVLGEQYF.

CDR3 in DNA: TGTGCCAGTAGCAGCATCGCGAACACCGGGGAGCTGTTTTTT. Amino acid sequence: CASSSIANTGELFF. V is TRBV19 and J is TRBJ2-2; the D is unclear. This CDR3 is built from 14 residues. Looked up from germline, CDR1 is LNHDA and CDR2 is SQIVND (reference sequence). V was trimmed by 6 bases and J by 0 bases, leaving 8 bases between them.

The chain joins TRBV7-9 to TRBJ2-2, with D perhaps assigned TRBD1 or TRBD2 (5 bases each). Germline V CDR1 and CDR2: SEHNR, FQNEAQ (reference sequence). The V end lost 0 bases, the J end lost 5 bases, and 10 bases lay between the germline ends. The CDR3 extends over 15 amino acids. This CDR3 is CASSLAGTATGELFF. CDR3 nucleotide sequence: TGTGCCAGCAGCTTAGCGGGGACGGCTACCGGGGAGCTGTTTTTT.

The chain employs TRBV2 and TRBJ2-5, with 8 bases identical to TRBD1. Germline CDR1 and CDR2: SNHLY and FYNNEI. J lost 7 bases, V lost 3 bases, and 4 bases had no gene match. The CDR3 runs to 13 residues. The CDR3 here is CASSDRGPSTQYF. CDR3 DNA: TGTGCCAGCAGTGACAGGGGGCCCTCGACCCAGTACTTC.

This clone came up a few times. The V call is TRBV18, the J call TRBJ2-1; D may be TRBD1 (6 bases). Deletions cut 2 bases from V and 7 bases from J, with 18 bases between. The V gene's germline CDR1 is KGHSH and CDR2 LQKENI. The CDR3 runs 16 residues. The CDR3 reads CASSPIGGLGSNEQFF. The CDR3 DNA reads TGTGCCAGCTCACCAATTGGGGGCCTGGGGTCGAATGAGCAGTTCTTC. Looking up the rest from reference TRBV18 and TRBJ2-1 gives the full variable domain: NAGVMQNPRHLVRRRGQEARLRCSPMKGHSHVYWYRQLPEEGLKFMVYLQKENIIDESGMPKERFSAEFPKEGPSILRIQQVVRGDSAAYFCASSPIGGLGSNEQFFGPGTRLTVL.

In DNA form, the CDR3 reads TGTGCCAGCAGGGACAGGGCCATTGAAAAACTGTTTTTT. Residues: CASRDRAIEKLFF. V usage is TRBV6-5 and J usage is TRBJ1-4; 8 bases are a match to TRBD1. The J segment lost 7 bases and the V segment lost 6 bases, leaving 4 bases of the junction unmatched. Germline CDR1 MNHEY, CDR2 SVGAGI. CDR3 length equals 13 residues.

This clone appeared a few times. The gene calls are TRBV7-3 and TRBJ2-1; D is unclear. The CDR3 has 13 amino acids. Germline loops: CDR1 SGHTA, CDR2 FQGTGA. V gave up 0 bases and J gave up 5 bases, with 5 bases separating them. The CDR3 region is CASSLTGDNEQFF. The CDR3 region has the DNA TGTGCCAGCAGCTTAACGGGTGACAATGAGCAGTTCTTC.

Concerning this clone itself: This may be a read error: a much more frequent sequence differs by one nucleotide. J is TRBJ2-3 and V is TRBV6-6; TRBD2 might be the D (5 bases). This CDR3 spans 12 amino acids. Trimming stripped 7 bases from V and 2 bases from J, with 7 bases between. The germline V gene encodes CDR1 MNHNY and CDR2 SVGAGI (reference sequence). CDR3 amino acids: CASTRDTDTQYF. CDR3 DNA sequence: TGTGCCAGCACGAGGGACACAGATACGCAGTATTTT.

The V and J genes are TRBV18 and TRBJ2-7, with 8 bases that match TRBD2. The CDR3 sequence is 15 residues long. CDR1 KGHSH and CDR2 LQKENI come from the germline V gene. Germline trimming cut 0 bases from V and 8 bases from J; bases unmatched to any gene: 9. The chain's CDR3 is CASSPPMRGALKQYF. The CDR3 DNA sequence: TGTGCCAGCTCACCACCGATGCGGGGGGCCTTGAAGCAGTACTTC. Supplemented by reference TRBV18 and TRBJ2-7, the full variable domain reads NAGVMQNPRHLVRRRGQEARLRCSPMKGHSHVYWYRQLPEEGLKFMVYLQKENIIDESGMPKERFSAEFPKEGPSILRIQQVVRGDSAAYFCASSPPMRGALKQYFGPGTRLTVT.

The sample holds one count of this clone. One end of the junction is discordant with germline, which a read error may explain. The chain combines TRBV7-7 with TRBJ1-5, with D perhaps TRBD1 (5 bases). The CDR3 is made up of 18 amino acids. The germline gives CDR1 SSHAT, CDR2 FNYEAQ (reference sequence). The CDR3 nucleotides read TGTGCTAGCAGCTTAGTCGACCGGGACTCCCAGGGCAATCAGCCCCAGCATTTT. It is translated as CASSLVDRDSQGNQPQHF.

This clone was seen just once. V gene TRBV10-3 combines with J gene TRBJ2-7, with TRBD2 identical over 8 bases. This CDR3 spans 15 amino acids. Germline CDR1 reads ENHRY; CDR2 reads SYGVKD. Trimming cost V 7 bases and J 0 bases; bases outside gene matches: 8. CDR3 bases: TGTGCCATCAAAGCGATCGGGGGGGGCTCCTACGAGCAGTACTTC. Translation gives CAIKAIGGGSYEQYF.

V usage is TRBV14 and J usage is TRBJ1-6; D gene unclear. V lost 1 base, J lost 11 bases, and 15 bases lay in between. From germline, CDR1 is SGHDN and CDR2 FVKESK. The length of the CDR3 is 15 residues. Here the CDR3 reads CASSQASGISAPLHF. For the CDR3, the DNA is TGTGCCAGCAGCCAAGCATCCGGGATCTCTGCACCCCTCCACTTT.

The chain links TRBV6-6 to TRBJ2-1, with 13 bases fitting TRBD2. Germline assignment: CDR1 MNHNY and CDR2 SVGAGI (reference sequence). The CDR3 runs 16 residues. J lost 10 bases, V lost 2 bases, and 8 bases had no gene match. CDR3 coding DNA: TGTGCCAGCAGTTACGTACTAGCGGGAGGGTCGGGGGAGCAGTTCTTC. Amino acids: CASSYVLAGGSGEQFF.

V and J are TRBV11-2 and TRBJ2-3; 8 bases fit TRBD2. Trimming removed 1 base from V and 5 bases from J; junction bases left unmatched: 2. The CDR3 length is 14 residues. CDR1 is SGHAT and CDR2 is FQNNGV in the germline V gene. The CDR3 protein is CASSLVLAEDTQYF. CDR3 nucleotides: TGTGCCAGCAGCTTAGTACTAGCGGAAGATACGCAGTATTTT.